Listed here is a single TCR beta chain. Its antigen is not known. This entry is derived from a study of T cell therapy after organ transplantation. On the study more broadly: 4 to 8 weeks after therapy completion, short-term post-therapy blood was collected. Regarding the study as a whole: Lower pretherapy CD8 clonality went with larger post-therapy fold change. Both transferred clonotypes and endogenous ones absent from products apparently reconstituted.

The method was immunoSEQ multiplex PCR; TCRdb's version includes in-frame clones alone and lacks a portion of them. The repertoire has 4,800 or so clones, 60% to 80% of them found once; the top ten carry around 40%. Time point specified: 4-8 weeks after completion of therapy. The material sequenced was CD8+ T cells from blood, taken after autologous CMV-specific T cell therapy. This sequence originates from a human patient who had received a solid organ transplant and had CMV disease. A share of the T cells may be of graft donor origin.

This CDR3 reads CAWRQGTHQPQHF. DNA for the CDR3: TGTGCCTGGAGACAGGGAACCCATCAGCCCCAGCATTTT. The chain joins TRBV30 to TRBJ1-5, with a possible D match to TRBD1 (6 bases). Trimming took off 3 bases at V and 5 bases at J, with 11 bases between the two ends. Germline CDR1 is GTSNPN and CDR2 is SVGIG (reference sequence). CDR3 length equals 13 residues. Together with reference TRBV30 and TRBJ1-5, the CDR3 gives the full variable domain: SQTIHQWPATLVQPVGSPLSLECTVEGTSNPNLYWYRQAAGRGLQLLFYSVGIGQISSEVPQNLSASRPQDRQFILSSKKLLLSDSGFYLCAWRQGTHQPQHFGDGTRLSIL.